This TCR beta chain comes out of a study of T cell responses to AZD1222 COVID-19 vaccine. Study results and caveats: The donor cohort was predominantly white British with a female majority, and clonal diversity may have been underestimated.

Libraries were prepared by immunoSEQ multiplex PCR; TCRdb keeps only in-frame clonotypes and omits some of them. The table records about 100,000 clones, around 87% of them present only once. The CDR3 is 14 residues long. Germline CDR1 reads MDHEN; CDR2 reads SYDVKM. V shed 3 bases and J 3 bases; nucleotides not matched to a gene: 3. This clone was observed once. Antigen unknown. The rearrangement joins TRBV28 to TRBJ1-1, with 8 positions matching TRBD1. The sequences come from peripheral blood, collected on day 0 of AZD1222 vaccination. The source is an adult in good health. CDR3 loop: CASSFLDRDTEAFF. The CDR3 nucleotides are TGTGCCAGCAGTTTTTTGGACAGGGACACTGAAGCTTTCTTT.